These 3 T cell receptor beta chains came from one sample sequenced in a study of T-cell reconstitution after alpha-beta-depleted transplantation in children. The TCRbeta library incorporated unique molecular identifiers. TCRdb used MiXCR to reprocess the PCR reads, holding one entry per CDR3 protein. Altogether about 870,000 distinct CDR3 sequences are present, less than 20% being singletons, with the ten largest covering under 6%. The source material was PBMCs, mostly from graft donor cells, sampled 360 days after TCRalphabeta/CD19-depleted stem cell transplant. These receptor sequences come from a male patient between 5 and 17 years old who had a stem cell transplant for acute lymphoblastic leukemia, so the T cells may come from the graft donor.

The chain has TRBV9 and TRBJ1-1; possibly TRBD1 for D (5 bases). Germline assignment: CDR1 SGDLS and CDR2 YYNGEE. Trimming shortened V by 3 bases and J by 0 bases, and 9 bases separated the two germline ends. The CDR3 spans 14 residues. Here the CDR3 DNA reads TGTGCCAGCAGCGGTCGACAGATGAACACTGAAGCTTTCTTT. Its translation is CASSGRQMNTEAFF.

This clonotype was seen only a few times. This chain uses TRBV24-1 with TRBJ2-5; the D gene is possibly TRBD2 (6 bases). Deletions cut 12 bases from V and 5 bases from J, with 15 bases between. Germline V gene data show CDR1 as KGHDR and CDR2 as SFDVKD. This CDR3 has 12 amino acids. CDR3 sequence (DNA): TGTGCCCCTAGACTAGGGCGGGAGACCCAGTACTTC. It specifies CAPRLGRETQYF.

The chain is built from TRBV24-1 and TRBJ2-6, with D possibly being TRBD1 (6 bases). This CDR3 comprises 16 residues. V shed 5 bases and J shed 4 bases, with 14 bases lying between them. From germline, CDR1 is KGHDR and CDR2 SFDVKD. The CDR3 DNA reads TGTGCCACCAGTGGGACCCAGGGGCCCGGGGCCAACGTCCTGACTTTC. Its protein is CATSGTQGPGANVLTF.